This T cell receptor beta chain appears in the sequencing data of a study of T cell repertoires in cytomegalovirus infection. Study as a whole: The public TCR beta signatures pointed to both CMV infection and matching HLA type.

Regarding the study as a whole: CMV carriers having the relevant HLA were flagged by cumulative public TCR beta family frequency. There were HLA-C-restricted CMV-specific TCR beta clonotypes dominating the ex vivo response.

The ends were cut back, 4 bases at V and 2 bases at J, with 12 bases in the middle. The CDR3 length is 14 residues. Germline-derived CDR1 and CDR2 are WSHSY and SAAADI. For this clonotype: Its antigen is unknown.

Via MiXCR, TCRdb re-called the reads, giving one row per CDR3 protein. The sample includes a few hundred thousand distinct CDR3 sequences, over 15% of them seen just once. The rearrangement links TRBV10-2 to TRBJ2-7; D not resolved. Sequencing used PBMCs. This sequence originates from a human donor in good health (CMV status not recorded). Some clones in this sample may be carry-over from other donors' samples. For the CDR3, the DNA is TGCGCCAGCAGTGGAGCGATTTCACCCTACGAGCAGTACTTC. Protein: CASSGAISPYEQYF.